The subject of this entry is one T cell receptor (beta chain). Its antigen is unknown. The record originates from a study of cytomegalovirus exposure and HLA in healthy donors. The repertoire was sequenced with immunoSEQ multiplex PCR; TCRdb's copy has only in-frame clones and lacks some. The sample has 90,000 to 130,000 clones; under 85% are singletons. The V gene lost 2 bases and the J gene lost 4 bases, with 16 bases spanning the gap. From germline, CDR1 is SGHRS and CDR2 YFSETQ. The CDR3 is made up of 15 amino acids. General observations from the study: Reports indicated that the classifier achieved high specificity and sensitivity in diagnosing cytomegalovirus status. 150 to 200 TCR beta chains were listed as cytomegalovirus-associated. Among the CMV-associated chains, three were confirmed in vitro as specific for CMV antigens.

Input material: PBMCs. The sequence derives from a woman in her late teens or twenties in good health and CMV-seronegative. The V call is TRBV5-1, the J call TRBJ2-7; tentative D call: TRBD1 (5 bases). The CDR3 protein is CASSFQGGAQYEQYF. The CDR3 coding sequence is TGCGCCAGCAGCTTCCAGGGTGGGGCTCAGTACGAGCAGTACTTC. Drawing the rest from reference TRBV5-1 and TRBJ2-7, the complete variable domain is KAGVTQTPRYLIKTRGQQVTLSCSPISGHRSVSWYQQTPGQGLQFLFEYFSETQRNKGNFPGRFSGRQFSNSRSEMNVSTLELGDSALYLCASSFQGGAQYEQYFGPGTRLTVT.